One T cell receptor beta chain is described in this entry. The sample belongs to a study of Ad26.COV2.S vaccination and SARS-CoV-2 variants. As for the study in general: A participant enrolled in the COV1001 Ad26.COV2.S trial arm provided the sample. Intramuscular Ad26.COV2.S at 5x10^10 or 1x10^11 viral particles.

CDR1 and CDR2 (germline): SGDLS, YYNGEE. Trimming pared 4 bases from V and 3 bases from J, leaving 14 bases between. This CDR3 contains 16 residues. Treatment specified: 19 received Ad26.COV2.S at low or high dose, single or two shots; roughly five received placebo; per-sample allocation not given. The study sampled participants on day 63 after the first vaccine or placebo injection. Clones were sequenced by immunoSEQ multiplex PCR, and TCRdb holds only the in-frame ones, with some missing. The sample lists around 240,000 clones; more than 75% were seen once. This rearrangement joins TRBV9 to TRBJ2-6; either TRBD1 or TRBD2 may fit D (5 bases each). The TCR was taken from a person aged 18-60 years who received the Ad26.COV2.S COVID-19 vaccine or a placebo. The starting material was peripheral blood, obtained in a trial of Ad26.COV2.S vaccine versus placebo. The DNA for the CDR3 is TGTGCCAGCAGCCCCCGGGGCGCGGGTGGGGCCAACGTCCTGACTTTC. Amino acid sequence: CASSPRGAGGANVLTF. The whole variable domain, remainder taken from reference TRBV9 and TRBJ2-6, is DSGVTQTPKHLITATGQRVTLRCSPRSGDLSVYWYQQSLDQGLQFLIQYYNGEERAKGNILERFSAQQFPDLHSELNLSSLELGDSALYFCASSPRGAGGANVLTFGAGSRLTVL.